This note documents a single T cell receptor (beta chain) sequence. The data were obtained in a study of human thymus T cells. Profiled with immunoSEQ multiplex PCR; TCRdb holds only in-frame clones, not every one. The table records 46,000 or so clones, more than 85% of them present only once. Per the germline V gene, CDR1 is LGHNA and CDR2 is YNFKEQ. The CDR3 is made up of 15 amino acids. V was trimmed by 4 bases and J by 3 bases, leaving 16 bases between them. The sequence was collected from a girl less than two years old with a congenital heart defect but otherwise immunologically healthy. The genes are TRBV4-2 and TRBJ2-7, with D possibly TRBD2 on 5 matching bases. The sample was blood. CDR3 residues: CASSPAWLADYEQYF. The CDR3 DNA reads TGTGCCAGCAGCCCAGCCTGGCTAGCAGACTACGAGCAGTACTTC.